These T cell receptor beta chains were read from a single sample in a study of shared clonotypes between healthy human individuals. The method was immunoSEQ multiplex PCR; TCRdb's version includes in-frame clones alone and lacks a portion of them. Of 2,500,000 or so clones detected, 80% to 95% appear once; the ten largest clones hold 0.3% to 0.4%. Sequencing input: naive CD4+ T cells from PBMCs. The receptors were gathered from a man younger than 35 in good health. Some clones in this sample may be carry-over from other donors' samples. CDR3s include the opening cysteine and the closing phenylalanine or tryptophan. D genes are given only for firm matches. Not all rows give a size; the values are once, few, many and, for expanded clones, a class.

TRBV5-1	15	-	-	TRBJ2-3	TGCGCCAGCAGCTTGGTGGACCTCCGCACAGATACGCAGTATTTT	CASSLVDLRTDTQYF
TRBV5-1	16	-	-	TRBJ1-1	TGCGCCAGCAGCTTGATATTCGTGGGAGGGGACACTGAAGCTTTCTTT	CASSLIFVGGDTEAFF
TRBV28	14	-	TRBD2	TRBJ2-7	TGTGCCAGCAGTTCCACGGGACTAGCCGGCGAGCAGTACTTC	CASSSTGLAGEQYF
TRBV28	14	-	TRBD1	TRBJ1-6	TGTGCCAGTTCCACCGGGACAGGGTTTTCACCCCTCCACTTT	CASSTGTGFSPLHF
TRBV29-1	13	-	TRBD1	TRBJ2-7	TGCTCCTCCCGCAGGGGGATGGGACACGAGCAGTACTTC	CSSRRGMGHEQYF
TRBV28	15	-	-	TRBJ1-5	TGTGCCAGCAGCTGGGGAATGGCCGGGGGACAGCCCCAGCATTTT	CASSWGMAGGQPQHF
TRBV11-3	15	-	TRBD2	TRBJ2-1	TGTGCCAGCAGCTCTAGCGGGAGGTCCTACAATGAGCAGTTCTTC	CASSSSGRSYNEQFF
TRBV7-2	17	-	TRBD2	TRBJ2-3	TGTGCCAGCAGCTTAGCACTAGCGGGAGGGCCTATAGATACGCAGTATTTT	CASSLALAGGPIDTQYF
TRBV18	15	-	TRBD2	TRBJ2-1	TGTGCCAGCTCACCACTGGCGGGAGATTACAATGAGCAGTTCTTC	CASSPLAGDYNEQFF
TRBV5-1	13	once	-	TRBJ2-3	TGCGCCAGCGAAACCACAGGATCAGATACGCAGTATTTT	CASETTGSDTQYF
TRBV29-1	21	-	-	TRBJ2-1	TGCAGCGCGCACTCAATTTCTCGGGCTATGGGGGGGGACAGCTCCTACAATGAGCAGTTCTTC	CSAHSISRAMGGDSSYNEQFF
TRBV15	18	-	TRBD2	TRBJ2-1	TGTGCCACCAGCAGAGAAAGACCGACTAGCGGGCAAAGGAATGAGCAGTTCTTC	CATSRERPTSGQRNEQFF
TRBV7-2	15	-	-	TRBJ1-1	TGTGCCAGCAGCTTCATAGTCGACAGGAACACTGAAGCTTTCTTT	CASSFIVDRNTEAFF
TRBV6-5	14	-	TRBD1	TRBJ1-2	TGTGCCAGCAGACAACCCGGGACAGGGAATGGCTACACCTTC	CASRQPGTGNGYTF
TRBV5-1	15	-	TRBD2	TRBJ2-7	TGCGCCAGCCGTTTAGCGGGAGGAGGATCCTACGAGCAGTACTTC	CASRLAGGGSYEQYF
TRBV18	14	once	TRBD2	TRBJ2-3	TGTGCCAGCTCACCGGGACTAGCCGCAGATACGCAGTATTTT	CASSPGLAADTQYF
TRBV9	14	-	-	TRBJ2-3	TGTGCCAGCAGCCCTCTGGGTGATACAGATACGCAGTATTTT	CASSPLGDTDTQYF
TRBV27	19	-	TRBD1	TRBJ1-4	TGTGCCAGCAGGCAGACCGGGACAGGGGCACATGCAACTAATGAAAAACTGTTTTTT	CASRQTGTGAHATNEKLFF
TRBV7-2	13	-	-	TRBJ2-7	TGTGCCAGCAGAAGGTCTTCTTCCTACGAGCAGTACTTC	CASRRSSSYEQYF
TRBV11-2	13	-	-	TRBJ2-5	TGTGCCAGCAGCTTAAGCCGGGCGGAGACCCAGTACTTC	CASSLSRAETQYF
TRBV10-1	13	-	-	TRBJ2-2	TGCGCCAGCAGTGATGGCGTCACCGGGGAGCTGTTTTTT	CASSDGVTGELFF
TRBV18	16	-	-	TRBJ1-1	TGTGCCAGCTCACCCTACCAGGGAGTAGGGTACACTGAAGCTTTCTTT	CASSPYQGVGYTEAFF